These T cell receptor beta chains were read from a single sample in a study of shared clonotypes between healthy human individuals. Profiled with immunoSEQ multiplex PCR; TCRdb holds only in-frame clones, not every one. This table has approximately 810,000 clones, more than 85% appearing once. The material sequenced was naive CD8+ T cells sorted from blood. These receptors all stem from a man younger than 45 in good health. CDR3s leave out the opening cysteine and the closing phenylalanine or tryptophan. Not all rows give a size; the values are once, few, many and, for expanded clones, a class.

len: 10; v_gene: TRBV2; j_gene: TRBJ1-4; abundance: -; CDR3aa: ASSDRGEKLF
len: 12; v_gene: TRBV11-2; j_gene: TRBJ1-5; abundance: -; CDR3aa: ASSLGAGYQPQH
len: 12; v_gene: TRBV5-6; j_gene: TRBJ1-4; abundance: -; CDR3aa: ASWLTGESEKLF
len: 14; v_gene: TRBV11-2; j_gene: TRBJ2-7; abundance: -; CDR3aa: ASSQDNRDPLYEQY
len: 14; v_gene: TRBV4-1; j_gene: TRBJ2-1; abundance: -; CDR3aa: ASSQEWQGAVNEQF
len: 11; v_gene: TRBV6-6; j_gene: TRBJ2-3; abundance: -; CDR3aa: ASSLLSTDTQY
len: 12; v_gene: TRBV7-9; j_gene: TRBJ1-1; abundance: -; CDR3aa: ASSSSGVTTEAF
len: 13; v_gene: TRBV27; j_gene: TRBJ2-1; abundance: -; CDR3aa: ASSFVGGEGNEQF
len: 10; v_gene: TRBV7-9; j_gene: TRBJ1-1; abundance: once; CDR3aa: ASSLGGAEAF
len: 12; v_gene: TRBV7-2; j_gene: TRBJ1-5; abundance: -; CDR3aa: ASSLPGSNQPQH
len: 14; v_gene: TRBV10-3; j_gene: TRBJ1-3; abundance: -; CDR3aa: AISDIKGISGNTIY
len: 12; v_gene: TRBV6-1; j_gene: TRBJ2-7; abundance: -; CDR3aa: ASSELTTSDEQY
len: 11; v_gene: TRBV7-9; j_gene: TRBJ2-7; abundance: -; CDR3aa: ASSSDSAYEQY
len: 12; v_gene: TRBV27; j_gene: TRBJ2-7; abundance: -; CDR3aa: ASSLWGSAYEQY